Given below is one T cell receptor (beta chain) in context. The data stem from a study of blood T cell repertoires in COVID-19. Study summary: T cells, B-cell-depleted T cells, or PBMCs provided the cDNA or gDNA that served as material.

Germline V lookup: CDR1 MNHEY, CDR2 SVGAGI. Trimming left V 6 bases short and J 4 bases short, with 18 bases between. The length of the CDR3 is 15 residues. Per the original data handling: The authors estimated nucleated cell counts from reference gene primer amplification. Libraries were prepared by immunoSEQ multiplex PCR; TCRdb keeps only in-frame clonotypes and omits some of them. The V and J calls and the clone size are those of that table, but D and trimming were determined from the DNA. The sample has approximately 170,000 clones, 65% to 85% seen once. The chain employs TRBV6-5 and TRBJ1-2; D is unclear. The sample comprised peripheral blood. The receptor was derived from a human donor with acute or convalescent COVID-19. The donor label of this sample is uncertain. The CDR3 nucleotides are TGTGCCAGCAGAAACCCGACCGTAGGCGGCTATGGCTACACCTTC. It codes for CASRNPTVGGYGYTF.